The rows below give T cell receptor beta chains drawn from one sample of a study of shared clonotypes between healthy human individuals. The table came from immunoSEQ multiplex PCR; TCRdb's copy has only in-frame clones and leaves some out. The data hold about 610,000 clones, with 95% to 96% observed a single time. The sequenced material came from naive CD8+ T cells sorted from blood. All receptors derive from a woman aged 25 to 39 in good health. Both conserved end residues are part of each CDR3. A D gene is named only where the DNA matches it firmly. Rows may omit the clone size; those that give it use once, few, many or a size class.

>TRBJ2-3|NA|TRBV7-8|TRBD2
CASSLAGAGGPVRDTQYF
TGTGCCAGCAGCTTAGCAGGAGCGGGAGGGCCGGTGAGGGATACGCAGTATTTT
>TRBJ2-1|NA|TRBV5-6|NA
CASSLGAEQFF
TGTGCCAGCAGCTTGGGGGCGGAGCAGTTCTTC
>TRBJ2-2|once|TRBV27|NA
CASSPGTGELFF
TGTGCCAGCAGCCCAGGGACCGGGGAGCTGTTTTTT
>TRBJ1-3|NA|TRBV9|NA
CASSAPGGGNTIYF
TGTGCCAGCAGCGCGCCCGGTGGGGGAAACACCATATATTTT
>TRBJ2-7|NA|TRBV5-1|NA
CASSLVASDPLAYEQYF
TGCGCCAGCAGCTTGGTCGCGTCGGACCCACTAGCCTACGAGCAGTACTTC
>TRBJ2-7|NA|TRBV28|TRBD2
CASSLTSGSYEQYF
TGTGCCAGCAGTTTAACTAGCGGGAGTTACGAGCAGTACTTC
>TRBJ2-5|NA|TRBV7-9|NA
CASSVLVGSSWETQYF
TGTGCCAGCAGCGTCCTAGTAGGCTCCAGCTGGGAGACCCAGTACTTC
>TRBJ2-7|NA|TRBV4-2|NA
CASSPTVIGTQIYEQYF
TGTGCCAGCAGCCCGACCGTGATAGGGACGCAGATCTACGAGCAGTACTTC
>TRBJ2-1|NA|TRBV27|NA
CASSLLGNPGDEQFF
TGTGCCAGCAGTTTGTTAGGGAACCCGGGGGATGAGCAGTTCTTC
>TRBJ2-7|NA|TRBV28|NA
CASSFVDEQYF
TGTGCCAGCAGTTTTGTGGACGAGCAGTACTTC
>TRBJ2-7|NA|TRBV5-1|NA
CASSLDTLAYEQYF
TGCGCCAGCAGCTTGGATACGTTGGCCTACGAGCAGTACTTC
>TRBJ1-5|NA|TRBV27|TRBD1
CASSLGQGGNQPQHF
TGTGCCAGCAGTCTCGGACAGGGAGGGAATCAGCCCCAGCATTTT
>TRBJ1-2|NA|TRBV10-3|NA
CAIRPGHDNYGYTF
TGTGCCATCAGGCCGGGACACGATAACTATGGCTACACCTTC
>TRBJ2-2|NA|TRBV27|TRBD2
CASSGIDTGELFF
TGTGCCAGTAGCGGGATAGATACCGGGGAGCTGTTTTTT
>TRBJ1-1|NA|TRBV5-4|NA
CASRPWGGMNTEAFF
TGTGCCAGCAGGCCTTGGGGGGGCATGAACACTGAAGCTTTCTTT
>TRBJ2-1|NA|TRBV7-8|NA
CASSLALIAPGWRTAMNEQFF
TGTGCCAGCAGCTTAGCGTTAATAGCCCCCGGATGGAGGACAGCAATGAATGAGCAGTTCTTC
>TRBJ2-1|once|TRBV27|NA
CASSPLVAKLEQFF
TGTGCCAGCAGTCCCTTAGTGGCTAAGCTTGAGCAGTTCTTC
>TRBJ2-3|NA|TRBV28|NA
CASSFLDTQYF
TGTGCCAGCAGTTTTTTAGATACGCAGTATTTT
>TRBJ2-7|once|TRBV28|TRBD2
CASSSDLQAGEQYF
TGTGCCAGCAGTTCGGATCTCCAAGCGGGGGAGCAGTACTTC
>TRBJ1-4|NA|TRBV4-1|TRBD1
CASSQDLETGAEKLFF
TGCGCCAGCAGCCAAGATCTGGAGACAGGGGCTGAAAAACTGTTTTTT
>TRBJ1-2|NA|TRBV27|NA
CASSMSGLDYGYTF
TGTGCCAGCAGCATGTCAGGGTTGGACTATGGCTACACCTTC
>TRBJ2-1|once|TRBV28|NA
CASRPGFSDEQFF
TGTGCCAGCAGGCCGGGGTTCAGCGATGAGCAGTTCTTC
>TRBJ2-7|once|TRBV29-1|TRBD1
CSPQGDEQYF
TGCAGCCCACAGGGGGACGAGCAGTACTTC
>TRBJ2-2|NA|TRBV27|NA
CASSFSGTGELFF
TGTGCCAGCAGTTTCTCGGGGACCGGGGAGCTGTTTTTT
>TRBJ2-7|NA|TRBV5-1|NA
CASSFGQGNEQYF
TGCGCCAGCAGCTTTGGTCAGGGGAACGAGCAGTACTTC
>TRBJ1-6|NA|TRBV11-2|NA
CASSLWESSYNSPLHF
TGTGCCAGCAGCTTATGGGAGAGCTCCTATAATTCACCCCTCCACTTT
>TRBJ2-1|NA|TRBV18|NA
CASSGSIADWDEQFF
TGTGCCAGCTCAGGATCCATAGCGGATTGGGATGAGCAGTTCTTC
>TRBJ2-7|NA|TRBV28|NA
CASSYPAGHGLEQYF
TGTGCCAGCAGTTACCCTGCGGGACATGGGCTCGAGCAGTACTTC
>TRBJ2-7|NA|TRBV6-5|NA
CASSYSGTLDEQYF
TGTGCCAGCAGTTACTCCGGGACTCTCGACGAGCAGTACTTC
>TRBJ2-2|NA|TRBV7-2|TRBD2
CASSFGGRAGELFF
TGTGCCAGCAGCTTCGGGGGGAGGGCCGGGGAGCTGTTTTTT
>TRBJ2-1|NA|TRBV7-9|NA
CASSSLVPQKSNYLDEQFF
TGTGCCAGCAGTTCGCTCGTCCCCCAAAAGTCTAATTATTTGGATGAGCAGTTCTTC
>TRBJ1-1|NA|TRBV28|TRBD1
CASSFQGGGTEAFF
TGTGCCAGCAGTTTCCAGGGGGGAGGCACTGAAGCTTTCTTT
>TRBJ2-2|NA|TRBV7-6|NA
CATSRNTGELFF
TGTGCCACATCAAGGAACACCGGGGAGCTGTTTTTT
>TRBJ2-7|NA|TRBV23-1|NA
CASIWRPVGWEQYF
TGCGCCAGCATTTGGAGGCCCGTGGGATGGGAGCAGTACTTC
>TRBJ2-2|NA|TRBV7-9|NA
CASSSDRNTGELFF
TGTGCCAGCAGCTCGGACCGAAACACCGGGGAGCTGTTTTTT
>TRBJ2-5|once|TRBV15|TRBD2
CATSRDLREGRETQYF
TGTGCCACCAGCAGAGATCTACGGGAGGGCCGGGAGACCCAGTACTTC
>TRBJ2-7|NA|TRBV9|TRBD2
CASSVSGTSGSIITF
TGTGCCAGCAGCGTTTCCGGGACTAGCGGGAGTATTATCACCTTC
>TRBJ1-2|NA|TRBV13|NA
CASSLKGSGYYGYTF
TGTGCCAGCAGCTTAAAAGGGTCGGGGTACTATGGCTACACCTTC
>TRBJ2-1|NA|TRBV4-1|TRBD2
CATAFRNGLAERGAYNEQFF
TGCGCCACCGCCTTCCGAAACGGACTAGCGGAAAGGGGAGCCTACAATGAGCAGTTCTTC
>TRBJ1-1|few|TRBV10-3|NA
CAISDDGGRTEAFF
TGTGCCATCAGTGACGACGGAGGTCGCACTGAAGCTTTCTTT
>TRBJ2-3|NA|TRBV5-6|NA
CASSLDLTDTQYF
TGTGCCAGCAGCTTAGACCTCACAGATACGCAGTATTTT
>TRBJ2-1|once|TRBV13|NA
CASSFSGSHEQFF
TGTGCCAGCAGCTTCTCAGGGAGCCATGAGCAGTTCTTC
>TRBJ1-5|NA|TRBV28|TRBD1
CASSTTGQGDQPQHF
TGTGCCAGCAGTACAACGGGACAGGGGGATCAGCCCCAGCATTTT
>TRBJ2-7|NA|TRBV7-8|NA
CASSPDGGNFYEQYF
TGTGCCAGCAGCCCAGATGGAGGCAATTTCTACGAGCAGTACTTC
>TRBJ1-1|NA|TRBV10-1|NA
CASSGGPYTEAFF
TGCGCCAGCAGTGGGGGGCCCTACACTGAAGCTTTCTTT
>TRBJ2-1|NA|TRBV7-2|TRBD2
CASSQRGSGYEQFF
TGTGCCAGCAGCCAACGTGGTAGCGGGTATGAGCAGTTCTTC
>TRBJ2-3|NA|TRBV7-6|TRBD2
CASSPTPSGRAVTDTQYF
TGTGCCAGCAGCCCAACCCCTAGCGGGAGGGCCGTCACAGATACGCAGTATTTT
>TRBJ2-7|NA|TRBV28|NA
CASWARLGGYEQYF
TGTGCCAGTTGGGCTAGGCTCGGGGGATACGAGCAGTACTTC
>TRBJ2-3|NA|TRBV29-1|TRBD2
CSVAGLADGSTDTQYF
TGCAGCGTTGCGGGACTAGCGGATGGTAGCACAGATACGCAGTATTTT
>TRBJ1-2|NA|TRBV27|NA
CASSLSSTTFYGYTF
TGTGCCAGCAGTTTATCCTCTACAACCTTCTATGGCTACACCTTC
>TRBJ2-7|NA|TRBV28|NA
CASRRDMTYEQYF
TGTGCCAGCAGGCGGGACATGACCTACGAGCAGTACTTC
>TRBJ1-1|NA|TRBV19|TRBD1
CASRPRGNKAFF
TGTGCCAGTAGGCCCAGGGGGAATAAAGCTTTCTTT